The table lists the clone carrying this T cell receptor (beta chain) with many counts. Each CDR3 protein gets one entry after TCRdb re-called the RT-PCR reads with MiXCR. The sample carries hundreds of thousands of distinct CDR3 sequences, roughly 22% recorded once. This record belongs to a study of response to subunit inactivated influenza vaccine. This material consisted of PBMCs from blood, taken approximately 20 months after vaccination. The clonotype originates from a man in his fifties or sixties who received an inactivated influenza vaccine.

The CDR3 spells CASSKGGMHQPQHF. Written as DNA, the CDR3 is TGTGCCAGCAGCAAAGGGGGCATGCATCAGCCCCAGCATTTT. The chain carries TRBV21-1 and TRBJ1-5; no check of the table's D call, TRBD1, against the DNA was made. TRBV21-1 is annotated as a pseudogene. The CDR3 is 14 amino acids.